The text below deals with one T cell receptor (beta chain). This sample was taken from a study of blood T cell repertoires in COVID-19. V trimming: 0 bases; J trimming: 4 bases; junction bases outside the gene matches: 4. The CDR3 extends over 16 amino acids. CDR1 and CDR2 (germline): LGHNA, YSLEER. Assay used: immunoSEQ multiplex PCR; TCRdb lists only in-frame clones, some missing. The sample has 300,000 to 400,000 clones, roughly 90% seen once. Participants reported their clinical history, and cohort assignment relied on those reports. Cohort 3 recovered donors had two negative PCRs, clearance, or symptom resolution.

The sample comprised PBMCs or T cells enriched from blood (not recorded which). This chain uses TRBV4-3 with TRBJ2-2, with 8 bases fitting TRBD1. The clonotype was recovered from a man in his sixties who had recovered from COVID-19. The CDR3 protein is CASSQDGTGFTGELFF. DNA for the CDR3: TGCGCCAGCAGCCAAGATGGGACAGGATTCACCGGGGAGCTGTTTTTT.